Listed here are 11 T cell receptor beta chains from one sample, sequenced in a study of T cells in Graves' hyperthyroidism and ophthalmopathy. RNA transcripts yielded amplified TCR beta CDR3 regions. The TCR CDR3 first-round RT-PCR relied on the HTBI primer set. TCRdb reprocessed the multiplex PCR reads via MiXCR and lists one record per CDR3 protein. Among hundreds of thousands of distinct CDR3 sequences listed, just under 20% were seen once. The sequencing input was blood. These receptors all stem from a man aged 40-50 years with Graves' ophthalmopathy.

This clonotype turned up a few times. The V gene is TRBV18, the J gene TRBJ2-5; possible D gene TRBD1, 6 bases. Germline V gene lookup returns CDR1 KGHSH and CDR2 LQKENI. Trimming took 10 bases from V and 5 from J, leaving 20 bases between them. This CDR3 has 14 residues. For the CDR3, the DNA is TGTGCCACCGTCAGCCAGTCGAGGGGGGAGACCCAGTACTTC. This codes for CATVSQSRGETQYF.

This clonotype was counted between two and nine times. The rearrangement links TRBV4-1 to TRBJ2-4, with D perhaps TRBD1 or TRBD2 (5 bases each). CDR3 length equals 14 residues. The V end lost 2 bases, the J end lost 6 bases, and 11 bases lay between the germline ends. Germline CDR1 reads MGHRA; CDR2 reads YSYEKL. CDR3 sequence: CASSQTGRRNIQYF. CDR3 bases: TGCGCCAGCAGCCAAACGGGACGGCGAAACATTCAGTACTTC.

This clonotype has just a few counts. The V and J genes are TRBV30 and TRBJ2-3; perhaps D is TRBD1 or TRBD2 (5 bases each). Per the germline V gene, CDR1 is GTSNPN and CDR2 is SVGIG (reference sequence). Trimming removed 5 bases from V and 5 bases from J, with 8 bases in between. The CDR3 has 11 amino acids. DNA for the CDR3: TGTGCCTGGGAGGGGAGAGATACGCAGTATTTT. Translated, it gives CAWEGRDTQYF.

The chain couples TRBV20-1 to TRBJ1-4, with 7 bases identical to TRBD1. V dropped 0 bases and J dropped 3; count of bases not matched to a gene: 4. The CDR3 extends over 15 amino acids. The germline gives CDR1 DFQATT, CDR2 SNEGSKA (reference sequence). CDR3 DNA sequence: TGCAGTGCTAGAGAGGGACAGTCCCCTAATGAAAAACTGTTTTTT. Its translation is CSAREGQSPNEKLFF.

This clonotype occurred a few times. The rearrangement uses TRBV20-1 and TRBJ1-2; D not certain. The V and J ends lost 0 bases and 0 bases respectively, with 17 bases between them. In germline, CDR1 is DFQATT, CDR2 SNEGSKA (reference sequence). The CDR3 contains 17 residues. This chain's CDR3 is CSARDQSRAVANYGYTF. CDR3 DNA sequence: TGCAGTGCTAGAGATCAAAGCCGGGCCGTAGCTAACTATGGCTACACCTTC.

This chain joins TRBV12-3 or TRBV12-4 and TRBJ2-7; perhaps TRBD1 as D (6 bases). This CDR3 is 12 amino acids long. Trimming stripped 5 bases from V and 6 bases from J, with 11 bases between. The CDR3 spells CASSTQGSEQYF. DNA for the CDR3: TGTGCCAGCAGTACACAGGGCTCCGAGCAGTACTTC.

The chain employs TRBV20-1 and TRBJ1-1, with a tentative D call TRBD1 (5 bases). The CDR3 spans 13 residues. The germline V and J ends were trimmed by 3 bases and 6 bases, with 14 bases remaining between them. Germline values: CDR1 DFQATT, CDR2 SNEGSKA (reference sequence). The DNA for the CDR3 is TGCAGTGCTAGGGGGGAGGTTAACGCTGAAGCTTTCTTT. The encoded protein is CSARGEVNAEAFF.

This chain uses TRBV11-2 with TRBJ2-5; 9 bases are a match to TRBD1. The CDR3 is made up of 15 amino acids. CDR1 SGHAT and CDR2 FQNNGV come from the germline V gene. After removal of 4 bases from V and 5 bases from J, the junction contained 8 bases not matched to a gene. The CDR3 is CASSSTGTGFETQYF. DNA of the CDR3: TGTGCCAGCAGCTCAACCGGGACAGGGTTTGAGACCCAGTACTTC.

This clonotype was detected ten times or more. The chain couples TRBV11-2 to TRBJ1-5; TRBD1 aligns across 8 bases. The CDR3 spans 16 residues. Germline V gives CDR1 SGHAT, CDR2 FQNNGV. Germline trimming cut 1 base from V and 0 bases from J; bases unmatched to any gene: 2. CDR3 residues: CASSLGTGSSNQPQHF. The CDR3 DNA reads as TGTGCCAGCAGCTTAGGGACAGGGTCTAGCAATCAGCCCCAGCATTTT.

This rearrangement joins TRBV5-1 to TRBJ2-2; 12 nucleotides agree with TRBD2. The CDR3 has 18 amino acids. V was clipped by 0 bases and J by 0 bases; unmatched bases: 3. Germline V lookup: CDR1 SGHRS, CDR2 YFSETQ. The CDR3 reads CASSLALAGGSNTGELFF. CDR3 bases: TGCGCCAGCAGCTTGGCGCTAGCGGGAGGGTCGAACACCGGGGAGCTGTTTTTT.

This clonotype was found many times. The rearrangement uses TRBV2 and TRBJ1-1, with a weak D call TRBD1 (5 bases). This CDR3 has 15 residues. Deletions cut 3 bases from V and 1 base from J, with 12 bases between. The germline CDR1 and CDR2 sequences are SNHLY and FYNNEI. The CDR3 nucleotides read TGTGCCAGCAGTGATCGGGGGACGGGGAACACTGAAGCTTTCTTT. This encodes CASSDRGTGNTEAFF.